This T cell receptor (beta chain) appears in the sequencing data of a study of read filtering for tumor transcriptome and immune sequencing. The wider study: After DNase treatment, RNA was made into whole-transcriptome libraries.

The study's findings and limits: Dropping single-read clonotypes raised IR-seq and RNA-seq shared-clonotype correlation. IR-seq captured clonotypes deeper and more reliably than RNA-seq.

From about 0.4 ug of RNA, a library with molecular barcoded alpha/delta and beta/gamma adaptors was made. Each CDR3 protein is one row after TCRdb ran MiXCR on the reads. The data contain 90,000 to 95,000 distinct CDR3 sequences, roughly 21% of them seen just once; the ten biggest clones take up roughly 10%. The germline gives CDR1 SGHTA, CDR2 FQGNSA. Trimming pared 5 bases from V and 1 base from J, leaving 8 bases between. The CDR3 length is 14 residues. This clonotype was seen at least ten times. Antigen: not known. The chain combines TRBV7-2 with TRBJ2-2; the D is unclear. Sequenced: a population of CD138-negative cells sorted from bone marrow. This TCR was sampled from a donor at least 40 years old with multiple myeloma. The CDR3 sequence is CASSPRRNTGELFF. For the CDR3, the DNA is TGTGCCAGCAGCCCCCGTAGGAACACCGGGGAGCTGTTTTTT.